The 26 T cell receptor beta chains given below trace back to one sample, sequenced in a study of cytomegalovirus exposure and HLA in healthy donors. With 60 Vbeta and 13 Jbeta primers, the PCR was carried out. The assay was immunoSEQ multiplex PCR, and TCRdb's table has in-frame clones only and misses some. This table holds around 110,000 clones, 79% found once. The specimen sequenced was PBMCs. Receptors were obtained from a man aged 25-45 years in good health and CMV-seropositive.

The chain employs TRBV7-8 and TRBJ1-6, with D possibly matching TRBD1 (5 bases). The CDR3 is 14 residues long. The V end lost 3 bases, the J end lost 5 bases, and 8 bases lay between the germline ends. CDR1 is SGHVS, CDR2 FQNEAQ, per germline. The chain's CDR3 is CASSLTDDNSPLHF. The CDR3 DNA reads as TGTGCCAGCAGCTTGACAGACGATAATTCACCCCTCCACTTT.

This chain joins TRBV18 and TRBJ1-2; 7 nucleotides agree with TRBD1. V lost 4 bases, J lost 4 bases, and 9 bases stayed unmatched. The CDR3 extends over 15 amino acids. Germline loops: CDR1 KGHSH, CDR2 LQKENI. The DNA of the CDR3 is TGTGCCAGCTCACTTGGACAGGCGACGAGCTATGGCTACACCTTC. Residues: CASSLGQATSYGYTF.

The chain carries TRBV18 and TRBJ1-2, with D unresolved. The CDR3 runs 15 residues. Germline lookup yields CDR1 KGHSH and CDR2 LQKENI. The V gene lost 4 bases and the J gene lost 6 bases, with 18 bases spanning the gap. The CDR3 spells CASSLTSGPADGYTF. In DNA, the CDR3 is TGTGCCAGCTCACTAACTTCGGGTCCTGCAGATGGCTACACCTTC.

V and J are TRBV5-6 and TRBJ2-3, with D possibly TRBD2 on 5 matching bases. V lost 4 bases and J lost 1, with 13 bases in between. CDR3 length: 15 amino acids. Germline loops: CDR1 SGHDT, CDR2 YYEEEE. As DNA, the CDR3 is TGTGCCAGCAGCCCGATCTTGGGAGGCACAGATACGCAGTATTTT. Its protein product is CASSPILGGTDTQYF.

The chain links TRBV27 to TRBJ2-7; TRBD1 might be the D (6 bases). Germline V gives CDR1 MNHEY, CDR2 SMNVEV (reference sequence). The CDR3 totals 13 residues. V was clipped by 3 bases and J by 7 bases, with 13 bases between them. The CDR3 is CASSLGRGREQYF. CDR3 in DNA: TGTGCCAGCAGTTTGGGCAGGGGCCGGGAGCAGTACTTC.

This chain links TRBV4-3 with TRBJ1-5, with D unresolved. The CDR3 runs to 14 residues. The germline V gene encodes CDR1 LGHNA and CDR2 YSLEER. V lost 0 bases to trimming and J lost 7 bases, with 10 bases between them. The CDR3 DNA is TGCGCCAGCAGCCAAGAGCTAACGGGGCAGCCCCAGCATTTT. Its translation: CASSQELTGQPQHF.

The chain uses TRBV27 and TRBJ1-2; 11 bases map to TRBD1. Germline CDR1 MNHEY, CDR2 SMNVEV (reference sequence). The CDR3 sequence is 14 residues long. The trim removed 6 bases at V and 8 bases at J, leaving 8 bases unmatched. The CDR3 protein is CASRIGTGGRGYTF. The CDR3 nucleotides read TGTGCCAGCAGGATAGGGACAGGGGGACGGGGCTACACCTTC.

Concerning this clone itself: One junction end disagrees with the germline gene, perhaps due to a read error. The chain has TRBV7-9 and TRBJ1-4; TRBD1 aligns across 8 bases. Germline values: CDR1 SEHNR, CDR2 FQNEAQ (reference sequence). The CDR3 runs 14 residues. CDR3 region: CSSSSGTGYEKLFF. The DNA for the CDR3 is TGTTCCAGCAGCTCCGGGACAGGTTATGAAAAACTGTTTTTT. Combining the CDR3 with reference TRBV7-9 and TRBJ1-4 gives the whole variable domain DTGVSQNPRHKITKRGQNVTFRCDPISEHNRLYWYRQTLGQGPEFLTYFQNEAQLEKSRLLSDRFSAERPKGSFSTLEIQRTEQGDSAMYLCSSSSGTGYEKLFFGSGTQLSVL.

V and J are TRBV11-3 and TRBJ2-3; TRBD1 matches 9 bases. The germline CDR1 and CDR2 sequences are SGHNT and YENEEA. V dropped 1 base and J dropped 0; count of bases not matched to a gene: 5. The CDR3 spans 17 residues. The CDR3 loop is CASSLGLGTGSTDTQYF. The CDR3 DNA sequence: TGTGCCAGCAGCTTAGGGCTTGGGACAGGGAGCACAGATACGCAGTATTTT.

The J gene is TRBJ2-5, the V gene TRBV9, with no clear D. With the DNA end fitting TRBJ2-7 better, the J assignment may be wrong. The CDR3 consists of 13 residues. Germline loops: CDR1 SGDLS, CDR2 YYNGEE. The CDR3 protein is CASSTTPAYEQYF. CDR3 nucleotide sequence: TGTGCCAGCAGCACCACCCCCGCCTACGAGCAGTACTTC.

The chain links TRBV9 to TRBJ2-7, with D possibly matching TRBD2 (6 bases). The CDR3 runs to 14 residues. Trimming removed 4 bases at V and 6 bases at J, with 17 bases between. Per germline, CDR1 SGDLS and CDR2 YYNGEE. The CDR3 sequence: CASSSSGGMGEQYF. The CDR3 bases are TGTGCCAGCAGCTCGAGTGGGGGGATGGGCGAGCAGTACTTC.

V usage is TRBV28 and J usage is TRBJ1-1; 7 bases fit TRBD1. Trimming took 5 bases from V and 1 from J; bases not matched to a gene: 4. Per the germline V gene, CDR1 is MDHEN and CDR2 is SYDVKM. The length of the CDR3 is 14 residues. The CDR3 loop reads CASSGDRRNTEAFF. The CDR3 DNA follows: TGTGCCAGCAGTGGGGACAGAAGGAACACTGAAGCTTTCTTT.

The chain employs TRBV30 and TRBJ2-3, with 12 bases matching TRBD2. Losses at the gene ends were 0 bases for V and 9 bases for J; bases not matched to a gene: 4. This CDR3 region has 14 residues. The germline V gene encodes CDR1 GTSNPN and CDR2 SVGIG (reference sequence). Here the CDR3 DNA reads TGTGCCTGGAGTGTAAACCTAGCGGGGGGGACGCAGTATTTT. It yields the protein CAWSVNLAGGTQYF.

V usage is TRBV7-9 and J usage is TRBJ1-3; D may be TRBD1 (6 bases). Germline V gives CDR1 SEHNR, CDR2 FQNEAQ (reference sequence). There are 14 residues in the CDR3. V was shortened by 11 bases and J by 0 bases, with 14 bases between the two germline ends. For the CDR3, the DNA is TGTGCCGGGGGGGCAGGAGGCTCTGGAAACACCATATATTTT. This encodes CAGGAGGSGNTIYF.

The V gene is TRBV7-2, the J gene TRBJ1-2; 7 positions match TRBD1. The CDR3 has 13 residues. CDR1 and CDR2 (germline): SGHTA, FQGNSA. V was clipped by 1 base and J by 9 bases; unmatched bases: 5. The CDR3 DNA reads TGTGCCAGCAGCTTAGTCCGACAGGGTCGCTACACCTTC. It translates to CASSLVRQGRYTF.

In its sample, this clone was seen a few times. CDR3 sequence: CATSRGAGSETQYF. As DNA, the CDR3 is TGTGCCACCAGCAGAGGCGCGGGCTCAGAGACCCAGTACTTC. The rearrangement links TRBV15 to TRBJ2-5, with D possibly being TRBD2 (5 bases). The CDR3 is 14 amino acids. Germline lookup yields CDR1 LNHNV and CDR2 YYDKDF (reference sequence). Trimming pared 1 base from V and 4 bases from J, leaving 10 bases between.

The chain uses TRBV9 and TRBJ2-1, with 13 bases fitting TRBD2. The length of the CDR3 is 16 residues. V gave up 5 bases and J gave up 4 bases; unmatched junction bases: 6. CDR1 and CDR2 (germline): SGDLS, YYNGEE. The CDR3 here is CASSQGLAGWYNEQFF. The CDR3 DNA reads TGTGCCAGCAGTCAGGGACTAGCGGGATGGTACAATGAGCAGTTCTTC.

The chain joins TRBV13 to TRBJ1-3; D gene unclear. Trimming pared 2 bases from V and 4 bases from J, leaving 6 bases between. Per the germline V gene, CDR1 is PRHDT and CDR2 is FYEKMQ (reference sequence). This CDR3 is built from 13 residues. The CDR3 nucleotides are TGTGCCAGCAGCTTAAACAGAGGAAACACCATATATTTT. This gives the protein CASSLNRGNTIYF.

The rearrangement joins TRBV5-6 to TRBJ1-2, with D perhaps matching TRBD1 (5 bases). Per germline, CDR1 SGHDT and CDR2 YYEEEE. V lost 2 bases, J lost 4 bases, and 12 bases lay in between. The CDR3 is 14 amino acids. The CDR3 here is CASSLRAGFYGYTF. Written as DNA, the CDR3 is TGTGCCAGCAGCTTACGTGCAGGGTTCTATGGCTACACCTTC.

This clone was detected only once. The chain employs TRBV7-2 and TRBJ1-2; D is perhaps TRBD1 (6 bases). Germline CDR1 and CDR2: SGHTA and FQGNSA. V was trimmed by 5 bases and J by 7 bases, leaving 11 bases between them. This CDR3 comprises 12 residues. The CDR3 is CASSLGGAGYTF. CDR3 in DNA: TGTGCCAGCAGCCTGGGGGGGGCTGGCTACACCTTC.

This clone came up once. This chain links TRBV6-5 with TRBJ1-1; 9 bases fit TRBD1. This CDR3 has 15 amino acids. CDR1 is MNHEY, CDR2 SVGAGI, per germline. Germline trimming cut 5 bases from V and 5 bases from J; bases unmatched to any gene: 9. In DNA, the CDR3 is TGTGCCAGCAGTCAACTACAGGGGGCGAAAACTGAAGCTTTCTTT. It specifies CASSQLQGAKTEAFF.

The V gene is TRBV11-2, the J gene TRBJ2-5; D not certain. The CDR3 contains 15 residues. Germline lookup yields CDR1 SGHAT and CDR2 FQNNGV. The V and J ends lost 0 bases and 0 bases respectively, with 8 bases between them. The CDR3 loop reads CASSLEFSDQETQYF. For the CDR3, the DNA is TGTGCCAGCAGCTTAGAATTTTCGGACCAAGAGACCCAGTACTTC.

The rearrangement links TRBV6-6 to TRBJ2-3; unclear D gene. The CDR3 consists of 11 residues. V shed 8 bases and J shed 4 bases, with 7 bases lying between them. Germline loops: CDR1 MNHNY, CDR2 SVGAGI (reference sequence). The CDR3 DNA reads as TGTGCCAGCTCGGTTGCAGATACGCAGTATTTT. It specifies CASSVADTQYF.

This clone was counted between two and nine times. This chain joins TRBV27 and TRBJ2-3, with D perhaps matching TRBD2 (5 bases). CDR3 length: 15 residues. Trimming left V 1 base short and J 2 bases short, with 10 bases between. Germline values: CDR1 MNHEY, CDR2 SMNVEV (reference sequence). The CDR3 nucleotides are TGTGCCAGCAGTTTATATCCGGGATTCACAGATACGCAGTATTTT. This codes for CASSLYPGFTDTQYF.

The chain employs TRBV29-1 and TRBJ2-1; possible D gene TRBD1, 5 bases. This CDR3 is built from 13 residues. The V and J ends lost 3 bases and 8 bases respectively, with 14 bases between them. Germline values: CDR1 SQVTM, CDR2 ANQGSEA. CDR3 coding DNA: TGCAGCGTTGAGTCACCAGGGTTGGATGAGCAGTTCTTC. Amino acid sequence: CSVESPGLDEQFF.

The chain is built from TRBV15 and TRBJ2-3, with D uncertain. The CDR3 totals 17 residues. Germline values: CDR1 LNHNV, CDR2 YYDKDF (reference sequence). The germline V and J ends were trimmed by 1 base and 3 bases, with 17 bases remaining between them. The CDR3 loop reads CATSRAPLRGVTDTQYF. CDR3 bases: TGTGCCACCAGCAGAGCTCCCCTCCGTGGAGTAACAGATACGCAGTATTTT.